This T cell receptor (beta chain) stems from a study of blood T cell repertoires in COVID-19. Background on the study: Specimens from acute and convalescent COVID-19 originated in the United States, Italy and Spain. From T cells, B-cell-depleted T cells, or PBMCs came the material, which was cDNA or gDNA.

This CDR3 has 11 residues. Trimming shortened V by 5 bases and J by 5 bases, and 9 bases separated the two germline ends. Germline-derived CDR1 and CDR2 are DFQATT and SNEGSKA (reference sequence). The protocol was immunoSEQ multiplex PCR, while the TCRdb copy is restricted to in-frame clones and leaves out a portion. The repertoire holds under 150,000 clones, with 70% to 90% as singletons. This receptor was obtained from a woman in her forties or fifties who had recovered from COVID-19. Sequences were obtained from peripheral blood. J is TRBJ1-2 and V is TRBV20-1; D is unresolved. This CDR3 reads CSALRGYGYTF. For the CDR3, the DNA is TGCAGTGCTCTGCGCGGGTATGGCTACACCTTC.